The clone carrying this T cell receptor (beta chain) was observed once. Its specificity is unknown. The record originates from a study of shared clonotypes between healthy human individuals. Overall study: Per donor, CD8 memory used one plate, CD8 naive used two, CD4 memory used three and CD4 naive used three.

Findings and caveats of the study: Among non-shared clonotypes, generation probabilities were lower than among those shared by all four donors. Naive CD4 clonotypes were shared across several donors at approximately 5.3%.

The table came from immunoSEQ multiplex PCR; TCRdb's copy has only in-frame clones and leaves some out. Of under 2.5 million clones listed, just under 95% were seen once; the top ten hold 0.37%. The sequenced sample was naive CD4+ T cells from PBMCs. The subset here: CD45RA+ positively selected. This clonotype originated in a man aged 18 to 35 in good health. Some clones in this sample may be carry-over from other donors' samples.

The CDR3 sequence is CASSQDSGRRRETQYF. CDR3 coding DNA: TGCGCCAGCAGCCAAGATTCAGGCAGGCGGCGGGAGACCCAGTACTTC. The J gene is TRBJ2-5, the V gene TRBV4-1; D not resolved. Germline V gene data show CDR1 as MGHRA and CDR2 as YSYEKL. V gave up 0 bases and J gave up 5 bases, with 16 bases separating them. This CDR3 is built from 16 residues.